A selection of T cell receptor beta chains follows, all from one sample in a study of blood T cell repertoires in COVID-19. TCRdb's copy holds only in-frame clones and misses some; the assay was immunoSEQ multiplex PCR. Of some 240,000 clones in the sample, 70% to 90% are singletons; the top ten hold roughly 6.7%. The sample taken for sequencing was PBMCs or T cells enriched from blood (not recorded which). The receptor source for this set is a woman between 45 and 65 years old who had been exposed to COVID-19. CDR3s include the opening cysteine and the closing phenylalanine or tryptophan. The order of the fields is clone size, D gene, J gene, V gene, CDR3 protein, CDR3 DNA. D genes are given only for firm matches. Expanded clones get a size class; other rows say once, few or many, or leave the size out.

abundance: NA
d_gene: NA
j_gene: TRBJ1-1
v_gene: TRBV30
CDR3aa: CAAQDQDGEAFF
CDR3nt: TGTGCCGCCCAAGACCAGGACGGGGAGGCTTTCTTT

abundance: few
d_gene: NA
j_gene: TRBJ2-7
v_gene: TRBV5-1
CDR3aa: CASSLAQSYEQYF
CDR3nt: TGCGCCAGCAGCTTGGCACAGTCCTACGAGCAGTACTTC

abundance: NA
d_gene: NA
j_gene: TRBJ2-3
v_gene: TRBV16
CDR3aa: CASSQYPQGPHLTYF
CDR3nt: TGTGCCAGCAGCCAATATCCACAGGGCCCTCATCTAACGTATTTT

abundance: many
d_gene: NA
j_gene: TRBJ2-7
v_gene: TRBV7-2
CDR3aa: CASSLDRLTYEQYF
CDR3nt: TGTGCCAGCAGCCTCGACAGGCTTACCTACGAGCAGTACTTC

abundance: once
d_gene: TRBD1
j_gene: TRBJ1-2
v_gene: TRBV7-2
CDR3aa: CASRASGGVGYTF
CDR3nt: TGTGCCAGCAGAGCGTCAGGGGGAGTTGGCTACACCTTC

abundance: NA
d_gene: NA
j_gene: TRBJ2-7
v_gene: TRBV5-1
CDR3aa: CASSPLASSYEQYF
CDR3nt: TGCGCCAGCTCCCCACTAGCTAGCTCCTACGAGCAGTACTTC

abundance: NA
d_gene: NA
j_gene: TRBJ1-2
v_gene: TRBV7-8
CDR3aa: CASSPWRGGYTF
CDR3nt: TGTGCCAGCAGCCCTTGGAGGGGCGGCTACACCTTC

abundance: NA
d_gene: NA
j_gene: TRBJ2-3
v_gene: TRBV18
CDR3aa: CASSPFPLQGYTDTQYF
CDR3nt: TGTGCCAGCTCACCATTCCCACTGCAGGGGTACACAGATACGCAGTATTTT

abundance: few
d_gene: TRBD1
j_gene: TRBJ2-1
v_gene: TRBV5-4
CDR3aa: CASSLEGASNEQFF
CDR3nt: TGTGCCAGCAGCTTAGAGGGGGCTAGCAATGAGCAGTTCTTC

abundance: NA
d_gene: NA
j_gene: TRBJ1-3
v_gene: TRBV2
CDR3aa: CASTPRPSGVASGNTIYF
CDR3nt: TGTGCCAGCACTCCCCGACCTTCCGGAGTAGCTTCTGGAAACACCATATATTTT

abundance: NA
d_gene: TRBD1
j_gene: TRBJ1-1
v_gene: TRBV5-4
CDR3aa: CASSRDSLEAFF
CDR3nt: TGTGCCAGCAGCCGGGACAGTCTTGAAGCTTTCTTT

abundance: NA
d_gene: NA
j_gene: TRBJ1-1
v_gene: TRBV18
CDR3aa: CASSPSGTANTEAFF
CDR3nt: TGTGCCAGCTCACCATCTGGAACAGCGAACACTGAAGCTTTCTTT

abundance: NA
d_gene: TRBD1
j_gene: TRBJ2-7
v_gene: TRBV19
CDR3aa: CASTFSDRGSYEQYF
CDR3nt: TGTGCCAGTACCTTTTCGGACAGGGGTTCCTACGAGCAGTACTTC

abundance: NA
d_gene: TRBD1
j_gene: TRBJ1-1
v_gene: TRBV12-3/TRBV12-4
CDR3aa: CASRTGLTEAFF
CDR3nt: TGTGCCAGCAGGACAGGGCTGACTGAAGCTTTCTTT

abundance: NA
d_gene: NA
j_gene: TRBJ1-1
v_gene: TRBV11-2
CDR3aa: CASSRITVEAFF
CDR3nt: TGTGCCAGCAGCCGAATAACAGTTGAAGCTTTCTTT

abundance: NA
d_gene: TRBD1
j_gene: TRBJ2-5
v_gene: TRBV5-1
CDR3aa: CASSLVGTGVGETQYF
CDR3nt: TGCGCCAGCAGCTTGGTGGGGACAGGGGTAGGAGAGACCCAGTACTTC

abundance: NA
d_gene: TRBD2
j_gene: TRBJ2-7
v_gene: TRBV5-5
CDR3aa: CASSLSGTSPSEQYF
CDR3nt: TGTGCCAGCAGCTTGTCCGGGACTAGCCCTAGCGAGCAGTACTTC

abundance: NA
d_gene: NA
j_gene: TRBJ2-2
v_gene: TRBV30
CDR3aa: CAWSSGNTGELFF
CDR3nt: TGTGCCTGGAGTAGCGGAAACACCGGGGAGCTGTTTTTT

abundance: NA
d_gene: TRBD1
j_gene: TRBJ2-5
v_gene: TRBV5-8
CDR3aa: CASSRGQFQETQYF
CDR3nt: TGTGCCAGCAGCAGGGGACAGTTCCAAGAGACCCAGTACTTC

abundance: NA
d_gene: NA
j_gene: TRBJ1-5
v_gene: TRBV9
CDR3aa: CASSPGGANQPQHF
CDR3nt: TGTGCCAGCAGCCCCGGCGGCGCCAATCAGCCCCAGCATTTT

abundance: once
d_gene: TRBD2
j_gene: TRBJ2-4
v_gene: TRBV2
CDR3aa: CASTYDGGGGNIQYF
CDR3nt: TGTGCCAGCACATACGATGGAGGCGGGGGAAACATTCAGTACTTC

abundance: NA
d_gene: TRBD2
j_gene: TRBJ2-2
v_gene: TRBV6-4
CDR3aa: CASSEAFSGITGELFF
CDR3nt: TGTGCCAGCAGTGAAGCTTTTAGCGGGATCACCGGGGAGCTGTTTTTT

abundance: NA
d_gene: TRBD1
j_gene: TRBJ1-2
v_gene: TRBV18
CDR3aa: CASSRQGGQGYTF
CDR3nt: TGTGCCAGCTCACGACAGGGGGGACAAGGCTACACCTTC

abundance: NA
d_gene: NA
j_gene: TRBJ1-1
v_gene: TRBV5-5
CDR3aa: CASSQTVWNTEAFF
CDR3nt: TGTGCCAGCAGCCAGACAGTTTGGAACACTGAAGCTTTCTTT

abundance: NA
d_gene: NA
j_gene: TRBJ2-7
v_gene: TRBV10-3
CDR3aa: CAISDGPGEYF
CDR3nt: TGTGCCATCAGCGATGGGCCAGGGGAGTACTTC

abundance: NA
d_gene: TRBD2
j_gene: TRBJ2-5
v_gene: TRBV11-2
CDR3aa: CASSPFRGGRETQYF
CDR3nt: TGTGCCAGCAGCCCTTTCCGGGGAGGGCGAGAGACCCAGTACTTC

abundance: NA
d_gene: NA
j_gene: TRBJ1-1
v_gene: TRBV28
CDR3aa: CASRGPMNTEAFF
CDR3nt: TGTGCCAGCAGGGGGCCGATGAACACTGAAGCTTTCTTT

abundance: NA
d_gene: TRBD1
j_gene: TRBJ1-2
v_gene: TRBV3-1/TRBV3-2
CDR3aa: CASSQSTTGSYGYTF
CDR3nt: TGTGCCAGCAGCCAAAGTACGACAGGGAGCTATGGCTACACCTTC

abundance: NA
d_gene: TRBD1
j_gene: TRBJ1-2
v_gene: TRBV25-1
CDR3aa: CASSESTGGAYGYTF
CDR3nt: TGTGCCAGCAGTGAAAGTACAGGGGGAGCCTATGGCTACACCTTC

abundance: NA
d_gene: NA
j_gene: TRBJ2-6
v_gene: TRBV5-1
CDR3aa: CASSFPPQGTSGANVLTF
CDR3nt: TGCGCCAGCAGCTTCCCTCCGCAGGGGACCTCTGGGGCCAACGTCCTGACTTTC

abundance: NA
d_gene: TRBD1
j_gene: TRBJ2-7
v_gene: TRBV18
CDR3aa: CASSPDRDEQYF
CDR3nt: TGTGCCAGCTCACCAGACAGGGACGAGCAGTACTTC

abundance: NA
d_gene: NA
j_gene: TRBJ1-2
v_gene: TRBV6-2/TRBV6-3
CDR3aa: CASSYSSTGYGYTF
CDR3nt: TGTGCCAGCAGTTACTCGAGTACAGGCTATGGCTACACCTTC

abundance: NA
d_gene: TRBD1
j_gene: TRBJ1-2
v_gene: TRBV3-1/TRBV3-2
CDR3aa: CASSQEEAGGYGYTF
CDR3nt: TGTGCCAGCAGCCAAGAAGAGGCAGGGGGCTATGGCTACACCTTC

abundance: few
d_gene: NA
j_gene: TRBJ1-2
v_gene: TRBV7-9
CDR3aa: CASSLAGGNYGYTF
CDR3nt: TGTGCCAGCAGCTTAGCGGGGGGGAACTATGGCTACACCTTC

abundance: NA
d_gene: TRBD2
j_gene: TRBJ2-1
v_gene: TRBV5-1
CDR3aa: CASSLRLAGNEQFF
CDR3nt: TGCGCCAGCAGCTTAAGACTAGCGGGGAATGAGCAGTTCTTC

abundance: NA
d_gene: NA
j_gene: TRBJ1-2
v_gene: TRBV23-1
CDR3aa: CASRNRTSDNGYTF
CDR3nt: TGCGCCAGCAGAAATAGGACATCGGATAATGGCTACACCTTC

abundance: many
d_gene: TRBD2
j_gene: TRBJ2-5
v_gene: TRBV5-4
CDR3aa: CASSRVRGVKQETQYF
CDR3nt: TGTGCCAGCAGCCGGGTCCGGGGGGTTAAGCAAGAGACCCAGTACTTC

abundance: many
d_gene: NA
j_gene: TRBJ2-2
v_gene: TRBV19
CDR3aa: CASRDSPDTGELFF
CDR3nt: TGTGCCAGTAGAGACTCTCCGGATACCGGGGAGCTGTTTTTT

abundance: NA
d_gene: TRBD1
j_gene: TRBJ1-1
v_gene: TRBV29-1
CDR3aa: CSGGQGSTEAFF
CDR3nt: TGCAGCGGAGGACAGGGGTCCACTGAAGCTTTCTTT

abundance: NA
d_gene: NA
j_gene: TRBJ1-6
v_gene: TRBV14
CDR3aa: CASSQIGAANSPLHF
CDR3nt: TGTGCCAGCAGCCAAATAGGGGCCGCCAATTCACCCCTCCACTTT

abundance: NA
d_gene: NA
j_gene: TRBJ1-2
v_gene: TRBV10-1
CDR3aa: CASSELRYYGYTF
CDR3nt: TGCGCCAGCAGTGAGCTGAGATACTATGGCTACACCTTC